The 2 T cell receptor beta chains below come from one sample, sequenced in a study of shared clonotypes between healthy human individuals. TCRdb keeps only in-frame clones here, not all; method: immunoSEQ multiplex PCR. The sample lists more than 450,000 clones; roughly 78% were seen once. The sample consisted of PBMCs. All receptors come from a woman in her thirties or forties in good health. Some clones in this sample may be carry-over from other donors' samples.

The gene calls are TRBV5-4 and TRBJ2-7, with D hard to call. CDR1 is SGHNT, CDR2 YYREEE, per germline (reference sequence). The CDR3 extends over 12 amino acids. V lost 2 bases, J lost 8 bases, and 11 bases lay in between. CDR3 loop: CASSFFEAQQYF. The CDR3 region has the DNA TGTGCCAGCAGCTTCTTCGAAGCGCAGCAGTACTTC.

This chain connects TRBV27 to TRBJ2-7; 8 bases line up with TRBD2. CDR1 and CDR2 (germline): MNHEY, SMNVEV (reference sequence). Trimming took 2 bases from V and 5 from J; bases not matched to a gene: 8. This CDR3 contains 15 residues. Here the CDR3 reads CASSLLQRERNEQYF. CDR3 in DNA: TGTGCCAGCAGTTTACTCCAGCGGGAGAGGAACGAGCAGTACTTC.